One and the same sample provided the 18 T cell receptor beta chains below, sequenced in a study of beta chain features in type 1 diabetes. Every bit of the isolated RNA underwent reverse transcription, so sequencing read expressed TCRB transcripts. Clones were read by immunoSEQ multiplex PCR, and TCRdb kept only the in-frame ones, dropping some. The sample records about 230,000 clones, about 9.3% being singletons. The sequenced sample consisted of naive CD4+ T cells from blood. Receptor source: a woman aged 18-29 years in good health.

This clone was counted a few times. This rearrangement joins TRBV5-1 to TRBJ2-5, with TRBD2 matching over 14 bases. Trimming at V came to 4 bases and at J to 5 bases, leaving 7 bases not matched to a gene. The CDR3 consists of 16 residues. Germline CDR1 reads SGHRS; CDR2 reads YFSETQ. The CDR3 spells CASSTGLAGVGETQYF. Written as DNA, the CDR3 is TGCGCCAGCAGCACGGGACTAGCGGGAGTCGGGGAGACCCAGTACTTC. Using reference TRBV5-1 and TRBJ2-5 for the parts outside the CDR3, the full variable domain is KAGVTQTPRYLIKTRGQQVTLSCSPISGHRSVSWYQQTPGQGLQFLFEYFSETQRNKGNFPGRFSGRQFSNSRSEMNVSTLELGDSALYLCASSTGLAGVGETQYFGPGTRLLVL.

At least ten counts were recorded for this clone. The rearrangement joins TRBV29-1 to TRBJ2-5, with TRBD1 matching over 10 bases. Germline V gives CDR1 SQVTM, CDR2 ANQGSEA. The CDR3 runs to 12 residues. The junction had 3 bases not matched to a gene; V was cut back by 7 bases and J by 4 bases. The CDR3 DNA sequence: TGCAGCGCCGGGACAGGGGCAGAGACCCAGTACTTC. Its protein is CSAGTGAETQYF.

The J gene is TRBJ1-2, the V gene TRBV6-6, with a tentative D call TRBD1 (5 bases). Trimming stripped 4 bases from V and 3 bases from J, with 9 bases between. Germline V gene lookup returns CDR1 MNHNY and CDR2 SVGAGI (reference sequence). The CDR3 has 13 residues. The CDR3 bases are TGTGCCAGCAGTTCCACAGGCGACTATGGCTACACCTTC. Translating it yields CASSSTGDYGYTF.

This clone was seen a handful of times. The chain couples TRBV6-1 to TRBJ2-3, with 12 bases matching TRBD1. This CDR3 has 16 residues. J was trimmed by 8 bases and V by 8 bases; bases with no gene match: 14. Germline V gene lookup returns CDR1 MNHNS and CDR2 SASEGT. This CDR3 is CASRGTGGAARGTQYF. The CDR3 DNA sequence: TGTGCCAGCCGTGGGACAGGGGGCGCCGCCAGGGGTACGCAGTATTTT.

V gene TRBV5-4 combines with J gene TRBJ1-1; a possible D gene is TRBD1 (6 bases). The germline V gene encodes CDR1 SGHNT and CDR2 YYREEE (reference sequence). The CDR3 runs to 17 residues. V was trimmed by 4 bases and J by 0 bases, leaving 19 bases between them. CDR3 DNA: TGTGCCAGCAGCACAAGGAAATCAACAGGGCTGAACACTGAAGCTTTCTTT. Translation: CASSTRKSTGLNTEAFF.

This clone was found a few times. A junction boundary mismatches the germline segment, possibly from a read error. This chain joins TRBV7-8 and TRBJ2-1; 13 bases fit TRBD2. Germline V CDR1 and CDR2: SGHVS, FQNEAQ. The CDR3 sequence is 14 residues long. This CDR3 is CASSLGLAGNSLVF. In DNA, the CDR3 is TGTGCCAGCAGCCTGGGACTAGCGGGGAATTCTTTGGTCTTC.

This chain connects TRBV6-5 to TRBJ2-2, with D unclear. The V gene's germline CDR1 is MNHEY and CDR2 SVGAGI. Between the trimmed V and J ends, which lost 8 bases and 4 bases, there was a span of 8 bases. This CDR3 is 12 amino acids long. The CDR3 is CASSFGTGELFF. The CDR3, as DNA: TGTGCCAGCTCTTTCGGCACCGGGGAGCTGTTTTTT.

In its sample, this clone was seen a few times. This chain connects TRBV5-6 to TRBJ1-2, with D possibly being TRBD1 (5 bases). The CDR3 covers 14 residues. Germline CDR1 is SGHDT and CDR2 is YYEEEE. The V and J ends lost 1 base and 1 base respectively, with 8 bases between them. The CDR3 nucleotides read TGTGCCAGCAGCTTGAAGGGGATTAACTATGGCTACACCTTC. It is translated as CASSLKGINYGYTF.

The chain uses TRBV30 and TRBJ2-7, with 12 bases matching TRBD2. CDR1 and CDR2 from the germline V gene are GTSNPN and SVGIG (reference sequence). This CDR3 has 15 amino acids. J gave up 4 bases and V 4 bases, and 8 bases lay outside the gene matches. The CDR3 sequence is CAWTGPLAGGYEQYF. CDR3 sequence (DNA): TGTGCCTGGACCGGGCCCCTAGCGGGAGGGTACGAGCAGTACTTC.

This clone was found a few times. This rearrangement joins TRBV25-1 to TRBJ2-7; a weak D match, TRBD1 (5 bases). Germline V gene sequence: CDR1 MGHDK, CDR2 SYGVNS. Trimming stripped 1 base from V and 5 bases from J, with 9 bases between. The CDR3 sequence is 13 residues long. The CDR3 reads CASSEWGSDEQYF. CDR3 coding DNA: TGTGCCAGCAGTGAATGGGGCTCGGACGAGCAGTACTTC.

The chain employs TRBV15 and TRBJ2-6; weak D call: TRBD1 (5 bases). The germline V gene has CDR1 LNHNV and CDR2 YYDKDF (reference sequence). V lost 5 bases and J lost 2, with 28 bases in between. The CDR3 loop spans 21 amino acids. This chain's CDR3 is CATSRIPSGAEPGTGANVLTF. The DNA of the CDR3 is TGTGCCACCAGCCGAATTCCCTCTGGGGCTGAGCCGGGTACTGGGGCCAACGTCCTGACTTTC.

This chain links TRBV21-1 with TRBJ1-4; the table calls TRBD1, which could not be checked here. TRBV21-1 is reported as a pseudogene. The CDR3 totals 15 residues. For the CDR3, the DNA is TGTGCCAGCAGCACCCAGGGGCGGGTAAATGAAAAACTGTTTTTT. As protein: CASSTQGRVNEKLFF.

The rearrangement joins TRBV30 to TRBJ1-6; 7 bases are a match to TRBD1. This CDR3 region has 14 residues. V trimming: 5 bases; J trimming: 5 bases; junction bases outside the gene matches: 6. Germline CDR1 and CDR2: GTSNPN and SVGIG (reference sequence). In DNA form, the CDR3 reads TGTGCCTGGGGAACCGGGACAGATAATTCACCCCTCCACTTT. Encoded protein: CAWGTGTDNSPLHF.

This clone occurred a few times. The chain is built from TRBV19 and TRBJ1-5, with TRBD1 identical over 10 bases. V trimming: 5 bases; J trimming: 5 bases; junction bases outside the gene matches: 3. Germline values: CDR1 LNHDA, CDR2 SQIVND (reference sequence). CDR3 length: 14 residues. CDR3 region: CASSGQGGHQPQHF. The CDR3, as DNA: TGTGCCAGTAGTGGACAGGGGGGACATCAGCCCCAGCATTTT.

This clone has just a few counts. The J gene is TRBJ2-7, the V gene TRBV25-1, with 7 nucleotides matching TRBD2. Per germline, CDR1 MGHDK and CDR2 SYGVNS. This CDR3 is 14 amino acids long. Trimming cost V 10 bases and J 0 bases; bases outside gene matches: 9. CDR3 DNA: TGTGCCACCGCGGACGGGGGGAGCTCCTACGAGCAGTACTTC. Protein: CATADGGSSYEQYF.

The rearrangement uses TRBV7-9 and TRBJ1-2, with D possibly matching TRBD1 (6 bases). V was pared by 7 bases and J by 4 bases, with 22 bases between. This CDR3 region has 16 residues. The germline CDR1 and CDR2 sequences are SEHNR and FQNEAQ (reference sequence). CDR3 residues: CASNNGGRGRAYGYTF. CDR3 DNA: TGTGCCAGCAACAATGGGGGCAGGGGACGTGCCTATGGCTACACCTTC.

The chain is built from TRBV7-9 and TRBJ1-1; the D gene is possibly TRBD1 (6 bases). The CDR3 loop spans 16 amino acids. Germline V gene sequence: CDR1 SEHNR, CDR2 FQNEAQ (reference sequence). Trimming removed 5 bases at V and 2 bases at J, with 18 bases between. As DNA, the CDR3 is TGTGCCAGCAGCGAACGATTACAGGGCCTAAACACTGAAGCTTTCTTT. This encodes CASSERLQGLNTEAFF. Drawing the rest from reference TRBV7-9 and TRBJ1-1, the complete variable domain is DTGVSQNPRHKITKRGQNVTFRCDPISEHNRLYWYRQTLGQGPEFLTYFQNEAQLEKSRLLSDRFSAERPKGSFSTLEIQRTEQGDSAMYLCASSERLQGLNTEAFFGQGTRLTVV.

The chain employs TRBV5-1 and TRBJ2-5, with 8 bases aligning to TRBD1. The CDR3 has 13 amino acids. Germline V gene data show CDR1 as SGHRS and CDR2 as YFSETQ. Trimming removed 9 bases from V and 1 base from J; junction bases left unmatched: 5. The CDR3 DNA is TGCGCCACCAGGACAGGGAGCCAAGAGACCCAGTACTTC. Its translation is CATRTGSQETQYF.